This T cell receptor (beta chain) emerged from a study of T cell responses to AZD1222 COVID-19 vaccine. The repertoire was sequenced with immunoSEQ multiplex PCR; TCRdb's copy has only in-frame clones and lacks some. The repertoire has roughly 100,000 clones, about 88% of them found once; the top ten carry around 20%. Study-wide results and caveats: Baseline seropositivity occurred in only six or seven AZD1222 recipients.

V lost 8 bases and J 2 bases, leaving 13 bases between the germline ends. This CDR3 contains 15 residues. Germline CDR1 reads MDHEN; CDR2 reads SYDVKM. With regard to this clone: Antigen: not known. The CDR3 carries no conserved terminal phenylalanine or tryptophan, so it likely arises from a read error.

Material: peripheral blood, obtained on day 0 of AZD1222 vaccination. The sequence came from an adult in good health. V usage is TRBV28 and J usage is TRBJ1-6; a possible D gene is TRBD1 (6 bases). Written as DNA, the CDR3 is TGTGCCAGCGGACAGCTAGAAACCTATAATTCACCCCTCCACCTT. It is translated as CASGQLETYNSPLHL.